Detailed here is one TCR beta chain. Germline V gives CDR1 SGHTA, CDR2 FQGNSA. The V gene end was trimmed by 4 bases and the J gene end by 6 bases; junction bases not matched to a gene: 12. CDR3 length: 16 amino acids. The method was immunoSEQ multiplex PCR; TCRdb's version includes in-frame clones alone and lacks a portion of them. The sample yields roughly 110,000 clones, over 75% seen once. The data stem from a study of blood T cell repertoires in COVID-19. At the level of the study: The origin of the acute and convalescent COVID-19 samples was the United States, Italy and Spain.

The TCR originated in a man aged 50 to 59 with acute or convalescent COVID-19. Sequences were obtained from peripheral blood. V usage is TRBV7-2 and J usage is TRBJ2-7; 10 bases align to TRBD1. In nucleotides, the CDR3 is TGTGCCAGCAGCTATCCGACAGGGGGCCGGATGAGCGAGCAGTACTTC. Its translation is CASSYPTGGRMSEQYF.